This T cell receptor beta chain was sequenced for a study of shared clonotypes between healthy human individuals. At a deep level, the assay was run. Clones were read by immunoSEQ multiplex PCR, and TCRdb kept only the in-frame ones, dropping some. The sample shows about 510,000 clones, roughly 95% of them seen only once. Germline CDR1 and CDR2: SGHTA and FQGTGA. This CDR3 comprises 17 residues. V was pared by 1 base and J by 1 base, with 5 bases of the junction left unmatched. Sequenced input: naive CD4+ T cells sorted from blood. As to subset: CD45RA+ positively selected. The clonotype comes from a woman in her thirties in good health. The rearrangement joins TRBV7-3 to TRBJ2-2, with 8 bases lining up with TRBD2. Here the CDR3 reads CASSLNSLAGNTGELFF. For the CDR3, the DNA is TGTGCCAGCAGCTTAAATAGTCTAGCGGGGAACACCGGGGAGCTGTTTTTT.